The 20 T cell receptor beta chains reported below all come from one sample, sequenced in a study of blood T cell repertoires in COVID-19. Produced via immunoSEQ multiplex PCR; TCRdb's table is partial and in-frame only. The sample has roughly 200,000 clones; around nine tenths are singletons. Material: peripheral blood. These receptors were taken from a man aged 35 to 55 with acute or convalescent COVID-19.

This chain connects TRBV19 to TRBJ1-1, with 8 bases lining up with TRBD1. Looked up from germline, CDR1 is LNHDA and CDR2 is SQIVND (reference sequence). The CDR3 consists of 16 residues. After removal of 1 base from V and 3 bases from J, the junction contained 7 bases not matched to a gene. The CDR3 region is CASSIGSGGAYTEAFF. The CDR3 DNA reads TGTGCCAGTAGTATAGGATCAGGGGGCGCGTACACTGAAGCTTTCTTT.

The V gene is TRBV2, the J gene TRBJ1-3; D ambiguous. The germline V gene encodes CDR1 SNHLY and CDR2 FYNNEI. The CDR3 is made up of 14 amino acids. Trimming pared 4 bases from V and 2 bases from J, leaving 9 bases between. CDR3 in amino acids: CASSARGTGNTIYF. In DNA, the CDR3 is TGTGCCAGCAGTGCACGGGGTACTGGAAACACCATATATTTT.

This chain joins TRBV6-1 and TRBJ2-7; 10 bases map to TRBD2. The CDR3 totals 18 residues. The trim removed 0 bases at V and 2 bases at J, leaving 10 bases unmatched. Germline V lookup: CDR1 MNHNS, CDR2 SASEGT. DNA of the CDR3: TGTGCCAGCAGTGAAGCGGTAGCGGGGGGCTACTTCGCCTACGAGCAGTACTTC. It translates to CASSEAVAGGYFAYEQYF.

This chain connects TRBV12-3 or TRBV12-4 to TRBJ1-1; 7 positions match TRBD1. After removal of 6 bases from V and 0 bases from J, the junction contained 1 base not matched to a gene. CDR3 size: 13 residues. The CDR3 region is CASRTGLNTEAFF. CDR3 bases: TGTGCCAGCAGGACAGGGCTGAACACTGAAGCTTTCTTT.

The CDR3 DNA reads TGCGCCAGCAGCTTGGGCCGGGAGAAAGAGACCCAGTACTTC. Protein product: CASSLGREKETQYF. This chain links TRBV5-1 with TRBJ2-5, with D possibly being TRBD2 (6 bases). The CDR3 is made up of 14 amino acids. The V gene's germline CDR1 is SGHRS and CDR2 YFSETQ. Trimming removed 0 bases from V and 3 bases from J, with 9 bases in between.

The chain is built from TRBV5-6 and TRBJ1-2, with D unclear. Trimming removed 6 bases at V and 0 bases at J, with 12 bases between. From germline, CDR1 is SGHDT and CDR2 YYEEEE. The CDR3 runs to 14 residues. CDR3 DNA: TGTGCCAGCACCCAGACAAGCCCTAACTATGGCTACACCTTC. The encoded protein is CASTQTSPNYGYTF.

V and J are TRBV11-2 and TRBJ2-2; no firm D call. V dropped 0 bases and J dropped 4 bases, with 9 bases sitting between them. The CDR3 loop spans 15 amino acids. The germline gives CDR1 SGHAT, CDR2 FQNNGV. The CDR3 region is CASSLEQTSTGELFF. CDR3 DNA sequence: TGTGCCAGCAGCTTAGAACAGACGAGCACCGGGGAGCTGTTTTTT.

The chain combines TRBV6-2 or TRBV6-3 with TRBJ2-7; D gene uncertain. In germline, CDR1 is MNHEY, CDR2 SVGEGT. There are 12 residues in the CDR3. Trimming cost V 2 bases and J 5 bases, with 7 bases left between them. In DNA form, the CDR3 reads TGTGCCAGCAGTTACGAGGCCCACGAGCAGTACTTC. Translation: CASSYEAHEQYF.

Comment on this clone: Mismatch with germline at one junction end may stem from a read error. The CDR3 here is CASSLRQGFYEQYF. Written as DNA, the CDR3 is TGTGCTAGCAGCTTGAGACAGGGCTTCTACGAGCAGTACTTC. This chain uses TRBV7-7 with TRBJ2-7, with 7 bases aligning to TRBD1. The V gene's germline CDR1 is SSHAT and CDR2 FNYEAQ (reference sequence). This CDR3 comprises 14 residues.

The chain joins TRBV6-5 to TRBJ1-5, with D unresolved. V was trimmed by 6 bases and J by 0 bases, leaving 12 bases between them. The CDR3 has 15 amino acids. The germline V gene encodes CDR1 MNHEY and CDR2 SVGAGI. DNA for the CDR3: TGTGCCAGCAGGCCCTCAGTAAATAGCAATCAGCCCCAGCATTTT. This encodes CASRPSVNSNQPQHF.

V and J are TRBV7-2 and TRBJ1-1, with 7 bases identical to TRBD1. The CDR3 contains 15 residues. The V segment lost 0 bases and the J segment 5 bases; nucleotides outside the gene matches: 6. Germline loops: CDR1 SGHTA, CDR2 FQGNSA. The CDR3 protein is CASSLAYRGFTEAFF. The CDR3 nucleotides are TGTGCCAGCAGCTTAGCTTACAGGGGTTTTACTGAAGCTTTCTTT.

This chain links TRBV27 with TRBJ1-1; 8 nucleotides agree with TRBD1. Unmatched junction bases numbered 7, after V lost 7 bases and J lost 0 bases. Germline-derived CDR1 and CDR2 are MNHEY and SMNVEV (reference sequence). The CDR3 covers 15 residues. The CDR3 region is CASTAGTGLNTEAFF. The CDR3 DNA is TGTGCCAGCACCGCCGGGACAGGTTTGAACACTGAAGCTTTCTTT.

This clone came up once. This sequence joins TRBV14 and TRBJ2-3, with TRBD2 identical over 9 bases. Germline V lookup: CDR1 SGHDN, CDR2 FVKESK. The CDR3 runs 17 residues. V trimming: 1 base; J trimming: 5 bases; junction bases outside the gene matches: 10. CDR3 loop: CASSQAEISGGLDTQYF. As DNA, the CDR3 is TGTGCCAGCAGCCAAGCGGAGATTAGCGGGGGATTAGATACGCAGTATTTT. The complete variable domain, with remaining parts taken from reference TRBV14 and TRBJ2-3, reads EAGVTQFPSHSVIEKGQTVTLRCDPISGHDNLYWYRRVMGKEIKFLLHFVKESKQDESGMPNNRFLAERTGGTYSTLKVQPAELEDSGVYFCASSQAEISGGLDTQYFGPGTRLTVL.

The chain uses TRBV6-5 and TRBJ2-7, with 7 positions matching TRBD1. The junction had 2 bases not matched to a gene; V was cut back by 2 bases and J by 4 bases. Germline V lookup: CDR1 MNHEY, CDR2 SVGAGI. CDR3 length: 13 amino acids. CDR3 protein: CASSYTGEYEQYF. The CDR3 DNA is TGTGCCAGCAGTTACACAGGGGAGTACGAGCAGTACTTC.

The V gene is TRBV5-1, the J gene TRBJ2-7; 8 nucleotides line up with TRBD1. V lost 1 base and J lost 3; bases outside the gene matches: 3. CDR3 size: 14 residues. Germline CDR1 and CDR2: SGHRS and YFSETQ. CDR3 loop: CASSLQGAGYEQYF. CDR3 nucleotide sequence: TGCGCCAGCAGCTTGCAGGGGGCGGGCTACGAGCAGTACTTC.

The chain joins TRBV19 to TRBJ2-3; no clear D. Germline assignment: CDR1 LNHDA and CDR2 SQIVND (reference sequence). The CDR3 is 12 residues long. The V gene lost 8 bases and the J gene lost 6 bases, with 12 bases spanning the gap. The DNA of the CDR3 is TGTGCCAGTGCCAGGTTTTCTGATACGCAGTATTTT. This translates into CASARFSDTQYF. The variable domain in full, with the rest retrieved from reference TRBV19 and TRBJ2-3, is DGGITQSPKYLFRKEGQNVTLSCEQNLNHDAMYWYRQDPGQGLRLIYYSQIVNDFQKGDIAEGYSVSREKKESFPLTVTSAQKNPTAFYLCASARFSDTQYFGPGTRLTVL.

This clone was seen only a few times. This chain links TRBV5-6 with TRBJ1-1; 8 bases match TRBD1. This CDR3 is 16 amino acids long. Germline V gives CDR1 SGHDT, CDR2 YYEEEE. The junction had 9 bases not matched to a gene; V was cut back by 4 bases and J by 1 base. The CDR3 is CASSRTGSPANTEAFF. The DNA for the CDR3 is TGTGCCAGCAGCAGGACAGGGTCCCCCGCGAACACTGAAGCTTTCTTT.

The count of this clone is one. The V call is TRBV11-3, the J call TRBJ1-1; D unresolved. The CDR3 contains 13 residues. From germline, CDR1 is SGHNT and CDR2 YENEEA. Trimming removed 0 bases from V and 8 bases from J, with 10 bases in between. In nucleotides, the CDR3 is TGTGCCAGCAGCTTAGAAGCGGGGTACGAAGCTTTCTTT. It encodes CASSLEAGYEAFF.

This sequence joins TRBV27 and TRBJ1-4; D gene uncertain. V lost 3 bases and J lost 7, with 15 bases in between. The CDR3 sequence is 15 residues long. Germline assignment: CDR1 MNHEY and CDR2 SMNVEV (reference sequence). Here the CDR3 reads CASSLGSWTSEKLFF. CDR3 nucleotides: TGTGCCAGCAGTTTGGGGAGTTGGACGTCTGAAAAACTGTTTTTT.

The chain couples TRBV14 to TRBJ1-2; D possibly corresponds to TRBD1 (5 bases). In germline, CDR1 is SGHDN, CDR2 FVKESK. The V end was cut by 4 bases, the J end by 4 bases, with 10 bases between. The CDR3 loop spans 13 amino acids. The CDR3 DNA reads as TGTGCCAGCAGCCCCAGGGTCGTCTATGGCTACACCTTC. It specifies CASSPRVVYGYTF.